A selection of T cell receptor beta chains follows, all from one sample in a study of blood T cell repertoires in COVID-19. The assay was immunoSEQ multiplex PCR, and TCRdb's table has in-frame clones only and misses some. The data contain about 430,000 clones, around 90% of them singletons. Material: peripheral blood. Source of these receptors: a man aged 18 to 35 with COVID-19, enrolled during active disease. Each CDR3 is given with its conserved first and last residue. Some rows have no size entry. The others give once, few or many, or a class for an expanded clone.

abundance	v_gene	CDR3aa
-	TRBV30	CAWSWGGTAGTEAFF
-	TRBV30	CAWSRGRYNSNQPQHF
-	TRBV2	CASSQLAGGSYNEQFF
-	TRBV4-1	CASSRDTDTIYF
-	TRBV15	CATSPQSGGPYGYTF
-	TRBV5-1	CASSPPGQVGREQFF
-	TRBV19	CASSMGPGVTEAFF
-	TRBV5-1	CASSKQGRSSDGYTF
-	TRBV2	CASSDVGGGSTDTQYF
-	TRBV11-3	CASSLDLPGLAGPNTGELFF
-	TRBV7-7	CASSLTSGRGDEQFF
many	TRBV6-5	CASRGRPFYGYTF
-	TRBV6-6	CASSYGTVLTNSPLHF
-	TRBV6-5	CASNDGVGGYEQYF
-	TRBV15	CATSRASGRASDTQYF
-	TRBV6-5	CASSYEVAENNEQFF
-	TRBV6-1	CASSAFGSAASSYNEQFF
-	TRBV7-6	CASSLGPAGGATGELFF
-	TRBV20-1	CSASHPAGDTQYF
-	TRBV6-5	CASTRGLLAEKLFF
-	TRBV15	CATSRTDRGSGNTIYF
-	TRBV5-5	CASRSGTGYSPLHF
-	TRBV2	CASSEAWAEKFF
-	TRBV20-1	CSASRGRGNNQPQHF
-	TRBV12-3/TRBV12-4	CASSLFSSEQYF
-	TRBV11-2	CASSLGVAGYYGYTF
-	TRBV10-2	CASSLGQTNSPLHF
-	TRBV10-2	CASSETVGETQYF
-	TRBV5-1	CASSVGTGGSYEQYF
many	TRBV4-2	CASSQDGAGHQPQHF
-	TRBV12-3/TRBV12-4	CASRQGPGYGYTF
-	TRBV6-5	CASSYSATRSNEKLFF
-	TRBV27	CASSFTGGNNEQFF
-	TRBV7-9	CASSSGGTGELFF
few	TRBV5-6	CASSFLDRENTEAFF
-	TRBV4-1	CASSQFSAGVPGELFF
once	TRBV19	CASSTIDGTANTEAFF
few	TRBV6-6	CASSGQDSNQPQHF
-	TRBV5-1	CASSQTSGGAGEQFF
-	TRBV5-1	CASSLSTANNSPLHF
once	TRBV12-3/TRBV12-4	CASSRLKGTGSSF
once	TRBV2	CASRRGDYDRGTAETQYF
-	TRBV15	CATSVWGGVSGNTIYF
-	TRBV5-1	CASSPRRDRGQVNEQYF
-	TRBV27	CASSPGGYQETQYF
once	TRBV20-1	CSARDKETQYF
-	TRBV6-5	CASSYDPGGEQYF
-	TRBV5-1	CASSLVGTGDYGYTF
-	TRBV7-3	CASSPATREANYGYTF
-	TRBV5-1	CASSLSQGTDTQYF
-	TRBV29-1	CSVGAGQGQAGGGYEQYF
-	TRBV27	CASKREGFGSYNSPLHF